This TCR beta chain was obtained from a study of OX40 agonist ivuxolimab in advanced cancers. Findings and caveats of the study: Averaged across samples, CD8+ T cells carried more expanded clones than CD4+ did. At 0.1 to 3.0 mg/kg, clonal expansion of CD4+ and CD8+ blood T cells had occurred by week 6.

Trimming removed 1 base at V and 10 bases at J, with 14 bases between. Germline CDR1 MGHRA, CDR2 YSYEKL. The CDR3 has 14 residues. Details on this clone: The antigen is undetermined.

The data were produced by immunoSEQ multiplex PCR, yet TCRdb's version contains in-frame clones alone and is incomplete. The sample contains some 63,000 clones, around 87% of which appear only once. The rearrangement joins TRBV4-1 to TRBJ2-1, with D unclear. The TCR comes from an adult with an advanced solid tumor such as melanoma, head and neck, liver or kidney cancer. The sequencing here drew on CD4+ or CD8+ T cells sorted from blood, taken in a trial of the OX40 agonist ivuxolimab. CDR3 in DNA: TGCGCCAGCAGCCAAGTGCTGACCACTACCGAGCAGTTCTTC. Its translation: CASSQVLTTTEQFF.